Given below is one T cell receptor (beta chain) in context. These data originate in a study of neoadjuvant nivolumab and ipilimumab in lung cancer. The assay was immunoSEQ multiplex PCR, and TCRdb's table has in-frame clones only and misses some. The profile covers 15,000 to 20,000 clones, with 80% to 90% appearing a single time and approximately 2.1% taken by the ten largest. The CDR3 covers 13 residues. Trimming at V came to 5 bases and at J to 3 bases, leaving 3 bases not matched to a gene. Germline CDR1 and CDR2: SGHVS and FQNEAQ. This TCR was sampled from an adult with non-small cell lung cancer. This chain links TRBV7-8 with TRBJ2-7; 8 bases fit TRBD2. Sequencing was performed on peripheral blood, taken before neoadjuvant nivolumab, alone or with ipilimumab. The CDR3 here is CASSPGTSYEQYF. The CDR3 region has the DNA TGTGCCAGCAGCCCAGGGACTAGCTACGAGCAGTACTTC.